Shown below are 10 T cell receptor beta chains from a single sample sequenced in a study of control samples from healthy donors and cancer patients. Sequencing used immunoSEQ multiplex PCR; TCRdb keeps in-frame clones, though not all of them. Counted here are about 130,000 clones, approximately 92% occurring once; the ten biggest clones make up 0.58%. Sequenced sample: PBMCs. These receptors all stem from an elderly man with head and neck cancer.

The chain is built from TRBV19 and TRBJ1-1, with D possibly matching TRBD1 (5 bases). CDR3 size: 16 residues. Germline values: CDR1 LNHDA, CDR2 SQIVND (reference sequence). V was clipped by 3 bases and J by 0 bases, with 14 bases between them. DNA for the CDR3: TGTGCCAGTAGTATCCGGTTGGGGGTTGTGAACACTGAAGCTTTCTTT. It specifies CASSIRLGVVNTEAFF.

CDR3 amino acids: CASSFVVGNTIYF. CDR3 DNA: TGTGCCAGCAGCTTTGTTGTTGGAAACACCATATATTTT. V is TRBV7-9 and J is TRBJ1-3, with D hard to call. The germline gives CDR1 SEHNR, CDR2 FQNEAQ (reference sequence). V lost 3 bases and J lost 3, with 6 bases in between. The CDR3 consists of 13 residues.

This clone was detected only a few times. The chain joins TRBV5-1 to TRBJ2-3; weak D call: TRBD1 (5 bases). Trimming pared 5 bases from V and 4 bases from J, leaving 11 bases between. Germline CDR1 reads SGHRS; CDR2 reads YFSETQ. The CDR3 consists of 13 residues. This CDR3 reads CASSTWGPDTQYF. CDR3 DNA sequence: TGCGCCAGCAGTACATGGGGCCCAGATACGCAGTATTTT.

V gene TRBV5-6 combines with J gene TRBJ2-1; TRBD1 might be the D (6 bases). Germline V gives CDR1 SGHDT, CDR2 YYEEEE. V gave up 2 bases and J gave up 4 bases, with 16 bases separating them. This CDR3 has 16 residues. The CDR3 coding sequence is TGTGCCAGCAGCTTCAAAGCGAGGGGGATGTACAATGAGCAGTTCTTC. It encodes CASSFKARGMYNEQFF.

The rearrangement uses TRBV27 and TRBJ2-2; D may correspond to TRBD1 or TRBD2 (5 bases each). The germline V gene has CDR1 MNHEY and CDR2 SMNVEV (reference sequence). Trimming stripped 2 bases from V and 5 bases from J, with 9 bases between. This CDR3 contains 14 residues. The CDR3 is CASSLNRRTGELFF. The CDR3 DNA reads as TGTGCCAGCAGTTTAAACAGGAGGACCGGGGAGCTGTTTTTT.

This sequence joins TRBV19 and TRBJ2-3, with D perhaps TRBD1 (5 bases). The CDR3 runs 15 residues. Looked up from germline, CDR1 is LNHDA and CDR2 is SQIVND (reference sequence). Deletions cut 1 base from V and 2 bases from J, with 10 bases between. DNA of the CDR3: TGTGCCAGTAGTATAGGGGGCAGGGCCACAGATACGCAGTATTTT. Translating gives CASSIGGRATDTQYF.

The chain carries TRBV5-4 and TRBJ2-3, with a weak D call TRBD1 (6 bases). Germline V gene sequence: CDR1 SGHNT, CDR2 YYREEE (reference sequence). This CDR3 spans 16 amino acids. V lost 4 bases and J 0 bases, leaving 15 bases between the germline ends. CDR3 sequence (DNA): TGTGCCAGCAGCCGGGGACAAATTGCTAGCACAGATACGCAGTATTTT. Protein: CASSRGQIASTDTQYF. Full variable domain (rest looked up from reference TRBV5-4 and TRBJ2-3): ETGVTQSPTHLIKTRGQQVTLRCSSQSGHNTVSWYQQALGQGPQFIFQYYREEENGRGNFPPRFSGLQFPNYSSELNVNALELDDSALYLCASSRGQIASTDTQYFGPGTRLTVL.

The chain combines TRBV3-1 (or the pseudogene TRBV3-2) with TRBJ2-7, with D perhaps TRBD1 (6 bases). This CDR3 is 14 amino acids long. Germline V gives CDR1 LGHDT, CDR2 YNNKEL (reference sequence). V was pared by 5 bases and J by 1 base, with 12 bases between. The CDR3 sequence: CASSRTVTSYEQYF. The CDR3, as DNA: TGTGCCAGCAGCAGGACAGTAACTTCCTACGAGCAGTACTTC.

In this sample, this clone turned up once. This sequence joins TRBV6-5 and TRBJ1-1; D uncertain. The germline V gene has CDR1 MNHEY and CDR2 SVGAGI. The CDR3 is made up of 14 amino acids. Trimming removed 0 bases from V and 5 bases from J, with 10 bases in between. The CDR3 loop is CASSYSSVRTEAFF. CDR3 nucleotides: TGTGCCAGCAGTTACTCCTCCGTTAGGACTGAAGCTTTCTTT.

Only one count was recorded for this clone. The chain links TRBV5-5 to TRBJ2-3; 9 bases agree with TRBD2. Germline V lookup: CDR1 SGHKS, CDR2 YYEKEE (reference sequence). The V gene end was trimmed by 6 bases and the J gene end by 7 bases; junction bases not matched to a gene: 9. The length of the CDR3 is 14 residues. DNA of the CDR3: TGTGCCAGCACCCCGGCGGGGGGGACGAATACGCAGTATTTT. It codes for CASTPAGGTNTQYF.